A single sample is the source of the 9 T cell receptor beta chains below, sequenced in a study of blood T cells in healthy people across ages. Alongside a J-beta primer mix, a sample-barcoded 5' primer served in a second PCR lasting roughly 7 to 11 cycles. A single record per CDR3 protein comes from TCRdb applying MiXCR to the 5' RACE reads. The table lists 850,000 to 1,000,000 distinct CDR3 sequences, roughly 52% of them singletons. Specimen: blood. These receptors came from a man younger than 45 in good health.

The chain joins TRBV12-3 or TRBV12-4 to TRBJ2-1; tentatively, D is TRBD2 (6 bases). V was cut by 6 bases and J by 0 bases, with 15 bases left in between. The CDR3 loop spans 16 amino acids. CDR3 loop: CASRVAGPSSYNEQFF. CDR3 sequence (DNA): TGTGCCAGCAGAGTCGCGGGGCCGAGCTCCTACAATGAGCAGTTCTTC.

This clonotype was counted many times. The V call is TRBV29-1, the J call TRBJ2-7; D is unresolved. Germline V CDR1 and CDR2: SQVTM, ANQGSEA. Trimming took off 2 bases at V and 2 bases at J, with 7 bases between the two ends. The CDR3 is 12 residues long. CDR3 bases: TGCAGCGTTGAACCCTCGGCCTACGAGCAGTACTTC. Protein product: CSVEPSAYEQYF.

V and J are TRBV2 and TRBJ1-5, with no clear D. The CDR3 has 15 amino acids. The V end lost 3 bases, the J end lost 2 bases, and 11 bases lay between the germline ends. The germline V gene encodes CDR1 SNHLY and CDR2 FYNNEI. This chain's CDR3 is CASSESVARNQPQHF. The CDR3 DNA is TGTGCCAGCAGTGAGTCCGTAGCCCGCAATCAGCCCCAGCATTTT.

This chain joins TRBV5-1 and TRBJ2-5, with D possibly being TRBD1 (6 bases). The J call is doubtful: the DNA matches TRBJ2-7 better. Germline-derived CDR1 and CDR2 are SGHRS and YFSETQ. The CDR3 contains 15 residues. This chain's CDR3 is CASSLEVTGRNEQYF. For the CDR3, the DNA is TGCGCCAGCAGCTTGGAAGTCACAGGGCGGAACGAGCAGTACTTC.

V gene TRBV10-3 combines with J gene TRBJ2-3; TRBD2 matches at 11 bases. The trim removed 5 bases at V and 3 bases at J, leaving 13 bases unmatched. The CDR3 runs to 18 residues. The germline V gene has CDR1 ENHRY and CDR2 SYGVKD. CDR3 bases: TGTGCCATCAGTATAACCCTTACTAGCGGGGGTTATACAGATACGCAGTATTTT. The encoded protein is CAISITLTSGGYTDTQYF.

The chain uses TRBV12-3 or TRBV12-4 and TRBJ1-2; D unresolved. This CDR3 has 11 residues. Trimming cost V 2 bases and J 10 bases, with 8 bases left between them. Here the CDR3 reads CASSLRDDYTF. CDR3 in DNA: TGTGCCAGCAGTTTAAGGGATGACTACACCTTC.

The chain uses TRBV12-3 or TRBV12-4 and TRBJ2-3; weak D call: TRBD2 (6 bases). This CDR3 region has 14 residues. V lost 7 bases, J lost 2 bases, and 13 bases lay in between. CDR3 region: CASTLLASTDTQYF. CDR3 nucleotide sequence: TGTGCCAGCACCTTACTAGCTTCCACAGATACGCAGTATTTT.

The chain is built from TRBV7-2 and TRBJ2-7; D gene ambiguous. CDR3 length: 15 residues. Germline assignment: CDR1 SGHTA and CDR2 FQGNSA. The V gene lost 4 bases and the J gene lost 0 bases, with 13 bases spanning the gap. CDR3 nucleotide sequence: TGTGCCAGCAGCTCTCTTTCATTAGGCTCCTACGAGCAGTACTTC. Protein sequence: CASSSLSLGSYEQYF.

This clonotype was seen only a few times. The chain employs TRBV28 and TRBJ2-1; D unresolved. Germline V gene lookup returns CDR1 MDHEN and CDR2 SYDVKM. This CDR3 is 14 amino acids long. Trimming removed 6 bases at V and 0 bases at J, with 9 bases between. The CDR3 nucleotides are TGTGCCAGCAGCCCACGAATCTCCTACAATGAGCAGTTCTTC. This codes for CASSPRISYNEQFF.